The 9 T cell receptor beta chains reported below all come from one sample, sequenced in a study of tumor-infiltrating lymphocytes in primary liver carcinoma. It was from 20-30 mg of unsorted bulk tissue that RNA and DNA were co-extracted. Using a constant-region primer together with ProtoScript II reverse transcriptase, TCR beta cDNA was made from approximately 500 ng of total RNA. Three nested multiplex PCR rounds, a slightly modified ARM-PCR, produced the libraries for TCR beta. The study ran its first two PCR rounds for roughly 10 cycles each, using TRBV1-TRBV30 forward primers and a C-beta reverse primer. MiXCR was run by TCRdb on the multiplex PCR reads, yielding one entry per CDR3 protein. Seen here are about 99,000 distinct CDR3 sequences, approximately 68% observed once, and the top ten hold over 9.5%. Sequencing was carried out using liver tumor tissue from sampling region 5. Indicated subset: tumor region T5, tumor centre. Receptors were obtained from a woman aged 60-75 years with primary liver carcinoma and hepatitis B virus infection.

Turning to this clonotype: Given the absence of the conserved phenylalanine or tryptophan at the CDR3 end, a read error is likely. The V gene is TRBV29-1, the J gene TRBJ2-2; D is ambiguous. Germline V gene lookup returns CDR1 SQVTM and CDR2 ANQGSEA. The CDR3 has 14 amino acids. The chain's CDR3 is CRASTSLNTGELFI. CDR3 DNA: TGCCGCGCCTCGACGTCCTTGAACACAGGGGAGCTGTTTATT.

This clonotype was detected a few times. One base away lies a much larger clone, so this may be a sequencing read error. This CDR3 is CASSQDSPTEDFF. The CDR3 DNA reads TGCGCCAGCAGTCAGGACAGTCCCACTGAAGATTTCTTT. V is TRBV10-1 and J is TRBJ1-1, with D possibly matching TRBD1 (6 bases). The length of the CDR3 is 13 residues. Germline-derived CDR1 and CDR2 are WNHNN and SYGVQD (reference sequence).

This clonotype was picked up many times. This sequence joins TRBV11-2 and TRBJ1-5; weak D call: TRBD1 (5 bases). CDR3 length: 13 residues. V was clipped by 0 bases and J by 9 bases, with 9 bases between them. The germline gives CDR1 SGHAT, CDR2 FQNNGV. The CDR3 loop reads CASSLEGGGPQHF. The CDR3 DNA follows: TGTGCCAGCAGCTTAGAGGGGGGGGGGCCCCAGCATTTT. Based on the CDR3 plus reference TRBV11-2 and TRBJ1-5, the full variable domain is EAGVAQSPRYKIIEKRQSVAFWCNPISGHATLYWYQQILGQGPKLLIQFQNNGVVDDSQLPKDRFSAERLKGVDSTLKIQPAKLEDSAVYLCASSLEGGGPQHFGDGTRLSIL.

The chain carries TRBV5-1 and TRBJ1-5, with 8 bases matching TRBD1. Germline CDR1 SGHRS, CDR2 YFSETQ. Trimming cost V 1 base and J 3 bases; bases outside gene matches: 6. The CDR3 sequence is 16 residues long. DNA of the CDR3: TGCGCCAGCAGCTTGACAGGGGGAGATGACAATCAGCCCCAGCATTTT. Protein sequence: CASSLTGGDDNQPQHF.

As for this clonotype: An end of the junction does not agree with germline; a read error may underlie this. V and J are TRBV12-3 or TRBV12-4 and TRBJ1-5; D is unresolved. The CDR3 length is 17 residues. The CDR3 here is CDSSVELGSYSNQPQHF. The CDR3 nucleotides read TGTGACAGCAGTGTGGAATTGGGATCTTATAGCAATCAGCCCCAGCATTTT.

A remark on this clonotype: This could be a read error, since a much larger clone is one nucleotide away. The chain uses TRBV5-4 and TRBJ2-7; 11 positions match TRBD1. The CDR3 is 14 residues long. After removal of 4 bases from V and 9 bases from J, the junction contained 9 bases not matched to a gene. Germline CDR1 reads SGHNT; CDR2 reads YYREEE (reference sequence). CDR3 in DNA: TGTGCCAGCAGCAGGACAGGGGGCGTTGACGGGCAGTACTTC. This gives the protein CASSRTGGVDGQYF.

Regarding this clonotype: This may be a read error: a much more frequent sequence differs by one nucleotide. The chain uses TRBV5-4 and TRBJ2-2, with TRBD2 matching over 8 bases. Germline V gene data show CDR1 as SGHNT and CDR2 as YYREEE (reference sequence). This CDR3 has 13 residues. The trim removed 4 bases at V and 9 bases at J, leaving 5 bases unmatched. The CDR3 DNA reads TGTGCCAGCAGCCCAGGACTAGCCAGGGAGCTGTTTTTT. It codes for CASSPGLARELFF. The whole variable domain, filled in from reference TRBV5-4 and TRBJ2-2, reads ETGVTQSPTHLIKTRGQQVTLRCSSQSGHNTVSWYQQALGQGPQFIFQYYREEENGRGNFPPRFSGLQFPNYSSELNVNALELDDSALYLCASSPGLARELFFGEGSRLTVL.

A word on this clonotype: One junction end disagrees with the germline gene, perhaps due to a read error. J is TRBJ1-5 and V is TRBV29-1; D tentatively reads TRBD1 or TRBD2 (5 bases each). Gene TRBJ2-3 matches the end of the DNA better, so the J call may be wrong. There are 14 residues in the CDR3. The germline gives CDR1 SQVTM, CDR2 ANQGSEA. The CDR3 protein is CNVGGRDACQPQYF. Here the CDR3 DNA reads TGCAACGTTGGCGGCAGGGACGCCTGTCAGCCCCAGTATTTT.

This clonotype occurred many times. Given a much more abundant clone one base away, this may be a read error. It is likely a read error, because the conserved phenylalanine at the end of the CDR3 is missing. The genes are TRBV7-8 and TRBJ2-1; no definite D call. V dropped 5 bases and J dropped 0 bases, with 11 bases sitting between them. This CDR3 is built from 15 residues. In germline, CDR1 is SGHVS, CDR2 FQNEAQ. CDR3 in amino acids: CASSPQPGSYNEQFL. Here the CDR3 DNA reads TGTGCCAGCAGCCCCCAGCCGGGCTCCTACAATGAGCAGTTCCTC.